These T cell receptor beta chains were read from a single sample in a study of CD8 T cells in ankylosing spondylitis. Each CDR3 protein gets one entry after TCRdb re-called the 5' RACE reads with MiXCR. Of some 200,000 distinct CDR3 sequences in the sample, over 10% are singletons; the top ten hold 16%. Specimen: blood, either unsorted or a sorted T cell fraction (not recorded which). All receptors come from a male donor with ankylosing spondylitis or in good health (not recorded which). Each CDR3 is given with its conserved first and last residue. D genes are given only for firm matches. Clone size is not always given. Where it is, it says once, few, many or a class for expanded clones.

cdr3_length: 11
d_call: NA
v_call: TRBV27
clone_size: NA
j_call: TRBJ1-2
cdr3_nt: TGTGCCAGCAGTGGCCCAAGGGGTGACACCTTC
cdr3_aa: CASSGPRGDTF

cdr3_length: 15
d_call: TRBD2
v_call: TRBV7-2
clone_size: few
j_call: TRBJ2-7
cdr3_nt: TGTGCCAGCAGCCGAGTGAGCGGGAGCTCCTACGAGCAGTACTTC
cdr3_aa: CASSRVSGSSYEQYF

cdr3_length: 20
d_call: TRBD2
v_call: TRBV3-1
clone_size: NA
j_call: TRBJ2-2
cdr3_nt: TGTGCCAGCAGCCAAGAGGAAGCTAGCGGGAGCACCGGATGGACCGGGGAGCTGTTTTTT
cdr3_aa: CASSQEEASGSTGWTGELFF

cdr3_length: 15
d_call: TRBD2
v_call: TRBV6-4
clone_size: NA
j_call: TRBJ2-1
cdr3_nt: TGTGCCAGCAGTGACTCCGGCGGGGGGGTTGATGAGCAGTTCTTC
cdr3_aa: CASSDSGGGVDEQFF

cdr3_length: 14
d_call: TRBD1
v_call: TRBV12-3/TRBV12-4
clone_size: NA
j_call: TRBJ1-1
cdr3_nt: TGTGCCAGCAGGAAGACAGGGGTTCCCCCTGAAGCTTTCTTT
cdr3_aa: CASRKTGVPPEAFF

cdr3_length: 18
d_call: TRBD1
v_call: TRBV15
clone_size: many
j_call: TRBJ2-1
cdr3_nt: TGTGCCACCAGCAGATTCGAAAGTGGGACAGGGGCCTACAATGAGCAGTTCTTC
cdr3_aa: CATSRFESGTGAYNEQFF

cdr3_length: 15
d_call: TRBD1
v_call: TRBV7-9
clone_size: NA
j_call: TRBJ1-1
cdr3_nt: TGTGCCAGCAGCTTAGGAAAACAGGGGGCAACTGAAGCTTTCTTT
cdr3_aa: CASSLGKQGATEAFF

cdr3_length: 15
d_call: TRBD1
v_call: TRBV11-2
clone_size: NA
j_call: TRBJ2-5
cdr3_nt: TGTGCCAGCAGCATAGGACAGGGTTGGGAAGAGACCCAGTACTTC
cdr3_aa: CASSIGQGWEETQYF

cdr3_length: 17
d_call: TRBD2
v_call: TRBV10-1
clone_size: NA
j_call: TRBJ2-3
cdr3_nt: TGCGCCAGCAGTGGGCCTCTAGCGGGGGGGCCTGCAGATACGCAGTATTTT
cdr3_aa: CASSGPLAGGPADTQYF

cdr3_length: 17
d_call: NA
v_call: TRBV5-1
clone_size: few
j_call: TRBJ1-1
cdr3_nt: TGCGCCAGCAGCTTGGACAGGGTTACCTCTATGAACACTGAAGCTTTCTTT
cdr3_aa: CASSLDRVTSMNTEAFF

cdr3_length: 17
d_call: TRBD1
v_call: TRBV10-3
clone_size: few
j_call: TRBJ2-2
cdr3_nt: TGTGCCATCAGTCTCGGGACAGGGAGTCCCCCGGCGAGAGAGCTGTTTTTT
cdr3_aa: CAISLGTGSPPARELFF

cdr3_length: 18
d_call: TRBD2
v_call: TRBV7-6
clone_size: NA
j_call: TRBJ2-1
cdr3_nt: TGTGCCAGCAGCTTAGAGTATAGCGGGCGAGGCCCACGCGATGAGCAGTTCTTC
cdr3_aa: CASSLEYSGRGPRDEQFF

cdr3_length: 16
d_call: NA
v_call: TRBV4-2
clone_size: few
j_call: TRBJ2-3
cdr3_nt: TGTGCCAGCAGCCAAGTAGGGGACTCCCTGGTAGATACGCAGTATTTT
cdr3_aa: CASSQVGDSLVDTQYF

cdr3_length: 15
d_call: NA
v_call: TRBV20-1
clone_size: few
j_call: TRBJ2-7
cdr3_nt: TGCAGTGCTAGTCATTGGCGGACCGACTCCTACGAGCAGTACTTC
cdr3_aa: CSASHWRTDSYEQYF

cdr3_length: 16
d_call: NA
v_call: TRBV12-3/TRBV12-4
clone_size: NA
j_call: TRBJ2-1
cdr3_nt: TGTGCCAGCAGATCCTTATCGGGTGGCGGGTACAATGAGCAGTTCTTC
cdr3_aa: CASRSLSGGGYNEQFF

cdr3_length: 12
d_call: NA
v_call: TRBV5-1
clone_size: few
j_call: TRBJ1-2
cdr3_nt: TGCGCCAGCAGAGGTGACGATAGTGGCTACACCTTC
cdr3_aa: CASRGDDSGYTF

cdr3_length: 12
d_call: NA
v_call: TRBV25-1
clone_size: NA
j_call: TRBJ1-1
cdr3_nt: TGTGCCAGCAGTGACCCCGAAACTGAAGCTTTCTTT
cdr3_aa: CASSDPETEAFF

cdr3_length: 17
d_call: NA
v_call: TRBV28
clone_size: NA
j_call: TRBJ2-7
cdr3_nt: TGTGCCAGCAGTTTTCCCGTCGACAGTATCTCTCTAGACGAGCAGTACTTC
cdr3_aa: CASSFPVDSISLDEQYF

cdr3_length: 17
d_call: NA
v_call: TRBV5-1
clone_size: NA
j_call: TRBJ2-2
cdr3_nt: TGCGCCAGCAGCCCCGTCCAGGGTCTCGGGAACACCGGGGAGCTGTTTTTT
cdr3_aa: CASSPVQGLGNTGELFF

cdr3_length: 17
d_call: NA
v_call: TRBV1
clone_size: few
j_call: TRBJ1-3
cdr3_nt: TGCACCAGCAGCACCCGGGACCTATACTTCTCTGGAAACACCATATATTTT
cdr3_aa: CTSSTRDLYFSGNTIYF

cdr3_length: 15
d_call: TRBD2
v_call: TRBV4-1
clone_size: few
j_call: TRBJ2-1
cdr3_nt: TGCGCCAGCAGCCTTCGGCCCGGGGGGTACAATGAGCAGTTCTTC
cdr3_aa: CASSLRPGGYNEQFF

cdr3_length: 14
d_call: NA
v_call: TRBV6-5
clone_size: NA
j_call: TRBJ2-1
cdr3_nt: TGTGCCAGCAGTTGGACGCCCGGGACCGATGAGCAGTTCTTC
cdr3_aa: CASSWTPGTDEQFF

cdr3_length: 17
d_call: TRBD2
v_call: TRBV29-1
clone_size: NA
j_call: TRBJ2-1
cdr3_nt: TGCAGCGTTGAAGATCAGACTAGCGGGGGACCCTACAATGAGCAGTTCTTC
cdr3_aa: CSVEDQTSGGPYNEQFF

cdr3_length: 15
d_call: NA
v_call: TRBV2
clone_size: few
j_call: TRBJ2-1
cdr3_nt: TGTGCCAGCAGGGGGACTCTTGGCTCCTACAATGAGCAGTTCTTC
cdr3_aa: CASRGTLGSYNEQFF

cdr3_length: 10
d_call: NA
v_call: TRBV12-3/TRBV12-4
clone_size: few
j_call: TRBJ1-1
cdr3_nt: TGTGCCGACCGTCGAGATGAAGCTTTCTTT
cdr3_aa: CADRRDEAFF

cdr3_length: 15
d_call: NA
v_call: TRBV10-2
clone_size: few
j_call: TRBJ2-2
cdr3_nt: TGCGCCAGCAGTGAGCCTTACAGGGCTACCGGGGAGCTGTTTTTT
cdr3_aa: CASSEPYRATGELFF

cdr3_length: 14
d_call: TRBD1
v_call: TRBV4-2
clone_size: NA
j_call: TRBJ2-7
cdr3_nt: TGTGCCAGCAGCCCGGGACAGGTATGCTACGAGCAGTACTTC
cdr3_aa: CASSPGQVCYEQYF

cdr3_length: 15
d_call: NA
v_call: TRBV20-1
clone_size: NA
j_call: TRBJ2-7
cdr3_nt: TGCAGTGCTAGGAGGGACCTAGGGATTTCCGACGAGCAGTACTTC
cdr3_aa: CSARRDLGISDEQYF

cdr3_length: 14
d_call: TRBD1
v_call: TRBV7-9
clone_size: NA
j_call: TRBJ1-6
cdr3_nt: TGTGCCAGCAGCGCCCGGACAGGGGGCGGTCCCCTCCACTTT
cdr3_aa: CASSARTGGGPLHF

cdr3_length: 16
d_call: TRBD1
v_call: TRBV7-9
clone_size: NA
j_call: TRBJ2-7
cdr3_nt: TGTGCCAGCAGCCCATACGCAGGGACAGGGCACTACGAGCAGTACTTC
cdr3_aa: CASSPYAGTGHYEQYF

cdr3_length: 15
d_call: NA
v_call: TRBV6-1
clone_size: NA
j_call: TRBJ1-1
cdr3_nt: TGTGCCAGCAGTGAAGAGGAGGGATCGAACACTGAAGCTTTCTTT
cdr3_aa: CASSEEEGSNTEAFF

cdr3_length: 16
d_call: TRBD2
v_call: TRBV3-1
clone_size: few
j_call: TRBJ2-3
cdr3_nt: TGTGCCAGCAGCCAATCCCTAGCGGGAGCCACAGATACGCAGTATTTT
cdr3_aa: CASSQSLAGATDTQYF

cdr3_length: 17
d_call: TRBD2
v_call: TRBV9
clone_size: NA
j_call: TRBJ2-3
cdr3_nt: TGTGCCAGCAGCGTAGAGGGACTAGCGGGTTCCACAGATACGCAGTATTTT
cdr3_aa: CASSVEGLAGSTDTQYF

cdr3_length: 14
d_call: TRBD2
v_call: TRBV15
clone_size: NA
j_call: TRBJ2-5
cdr3_nt: TGTGCCACCAGCAGGGAGCGGGGGGGATGGACCCAGTACTTC
cdr3_aa: CATSRERGGWTQYF

cdr3_length: 15
d_call: TRBD1
v_call: TRBV2
clone_size: few
j_call: TRBJ1-1
cdr3_nt: TGTGCCAGCACCCGACGGGGGACAGATAACACTGAAGCTTTCTTT
cdr3_aa: CASTRRGTDNTEAFF

cdr3_length: 15
d_call: NA
v_call: TRBV12-3/TRBV12-4
clone_size: many
j_call: TRBJ2-5
cdr3_nt: TGTGCCAGCAGTTTAGTCCTGGGTCGAGGGGAGACCCAGTACTTC
cdr3_aa: CASSLVLGRGETQYF

cdr3_length: 14
d_call: NA
v_call: TRBV7-2
clone_size: NA
j_call: TRBJ2-7
cdr3_nt: TGTGCCAGCAGCTTAGGGGCCCCTTCCTACGAGCAGTACTTC
cdr3_aa: CASSLGAPSYEQYF

cdr3_length: 16
d_call: TRBD2
v_call: TRBV27
clone_size: few
j_call: TRBJ2-7
cdr3_nt: TGTGCCAGCAGCCTCGACCGGACTAGCCTCCCGAGCGAGCAGTACTTC
cdr3_aa: CASSLDRTSLPSEQYF

cdr3_length: 13
d_call: NA
v_call: TRBV12-3/TRBV12-4
clone_size: NA
j_call: TRBJ2-7
cdr3_nt: TGTGCCAGCCGCGGACAGAGCCTCTACGAGCAGTACTTC
cdr3_aa: CASRGQSLYEQYF

cdr3_length: 16
d_call: TRBD1
v_call: TRBV5-1
clone_size: many
j_call: TRBJ2-7
cdr3_nt: TGCGCCAGCAGCTTGGGGACAGGGGGCACCTCCTACGAGCAGTACTTC
cdr3_aa: CASSLGTGGTSYEQYF

cdr3_length: 15
d_call: TRBD2
v_call: TRBV7-9
clone_size: few
j_call: TRBJ2-3
cdr3_nt: TGTGCCAGCGGACTAGCGGGAGAACTCAGAGATACGCAGTATTTT
cdr3_aa: CASGLAGELRDTQYF

cdr3_length: 14
d_call: NA
v_call: TRBV13
clone_size: few
j_call: TRBJ2-7
cdr3_nt: TGTGCCAGCAGCTCCGACCAGACGACCTACGAGCAGTACTTC
cdr3_aa: CASSSDQTTYEQYF

cdr3_length: 14
d_call: TRBD1
v_call: TRBV19
clone_size: NA
j_call: TRBJ2-7
cdr3_nt: TGTGCCAGTAGTACCTGGACAGGTCATATCGAGCAGTACTTC
cdr3_aa: CASSTWTGHIEQYF

cdr3_length: 17
d_call: TRBD1
v_call: TRBV12-3/TRBV12-4
clone_size: NA
j_call: TRBJ1-2
cdr3_nt: TGTGCCAGCAGCCATGTCCCGGGACAGGGGGCGGACTATGGCTACACCTTC
cdr3_aa: CASSHVPGQGADYGYTF

cdr3_length: 14
d_call: NA
v_call: TRBV4-1
clone_size: few
j_call: TRBJ1-1
cdr3_nt: TGCGCCAGCAGTCCCATAACAGCGAACACTGAAGCTTTCTTT
cdr3_aa: CASSPITANTEAFF

cdr3_length: 12
d_call: NA
v_call: TRBV4-2
clone_size: many
j_call: TRBJ1-2
cdr3_nt: TGTGCCAGCAGCCAAGGGGTATATGGCTACACCTTC
cdr3_aa: CASSQGVYGYTF

cdr3_length: 19
d_call: TRBD2
v_call: TRBV5-1
clone_size: few
j_call: TRBJ2-1
cdr3_nt: TGCGCCAGCAGCTATACTGCAGTCTCTGGTCTAGCGGGGGGCAATGAGCAGTTCTTC
cdr3_aa: CASSYTAVSGLAGGNEQFF

cdr3_length: 16
d_call: NA
v_call: TRBV11-2
clone_size: NA
j_call: TRBJ2-1
cdr3_nt: TGTGCCAGCAGCTCTGGATTCGGATTTGGGGTCAATGAGCAGTTCTTC
cdr3_aa: CASSSGFGFGVNEQFF

cdr3_length: 15
d_call: TRBD2
v_call: TRBV6-2/TRBV6-3
clone_size: NA
j_call: TRBJ2-3
cdr3_nt: TGTGCCAGCAGCCCCGGGAGCGGGAGTACAGATACGCAGTATTTT
cdr3_aa: CASSPGSGSTDTQYF

cdr3_length: 14
d_call: TRBD1
v_call: TRBV7-2
clone_size: few
j_call: TRBJ1-4
cdr3_nt: TGTGCCAGCAGCTCCCGGGACAGGTCCATAGAACTGTTTTTT
cdr3_aa: CASSSRDRSIELFF

cdr3_length: 16
d_call: TRBD1
v_call: TRBV4-1
clone_size: many
j_call: TRBJ1-4
cdr3_nt: TGCGCCAGCAGCCCTACGACAGGGGCAACTAATGAAAAACTGTTTTTT
cdr3_aa: CASSPTTGATNEKLFF

cdr3_length: 16
d_call: TRBD2
v_call: TRBV11-2
clone_size: NA
j_call: TRBJ2-1
cdr3_nt: TGTGCCAGCAGCTTAGTTTTCGCGGGAGTACTAAGCGAGCAGTTCTTC
cdr3_aa: CASSLVFAGVLSEQFF